The 29 T cell receptor beta chains reported below all come from one sample, sequenced in a study of identical twins. TCRdb reanalysed the 5' RACE reads using MiXCR and keeps one entry per CDR3 protein. Of about 150,000 distinct CDR3 sequences detected, 3% to 4.5% appear once; the ten largest clones hold about 7.8%. Sequencing was done on a sample of memory T cells sorted from blood. These receptors came from a man aged 18 to 30 in good health.

The table lists this clonotype with many counts. The V call is TRBV20-1, the J call TRBJ2-5, with TRBD1 identical over 7 bases. CDR3 size: 13 residues. Germline CDR1 DFQATT, CDR2 SNEGSKA (reference sequence). V was clipped by 2 bases and J by 5 bases; unmatched bases: 5. CDR3 bases: TGCAGTGCTAGACAGGGGGTCGCGGAGACCCAGTACTTC. Protein product: CSARQGVAETQYF.

The chain carries TRBV28 and TRBJ2-7; D possibly corresponds to TRBD2 (6 bases). CDR3 length: 15 amino acids. CDR1 MDHEN and CDR2 SYDVKM come from the germline V gene. V was trimmed by 3 bases and J by 5 bases, leaving 17 bases between them. The CDR3 is CASSFGGKSSHEQYF. For the CDR3, the DNA is TGTGCCAGCAGTTTTGGGGGGAAGTCGTCTCACGAGCAGTACTTC.

This clonotype was counted many times. The chain links TRBV20-1 to TRBJ2-7, with TRBD2 matching over 8 bases. The CDR3 is 15 amino acids. Germline-derived CDR1 and CDR2 are DFQATT and SNEGSKA (reference sequence). Losses at the gene ends were 4 bases for V and 4 bases for J; bases not matched to a gene: 12. CDR3 region: CSANDSKRESYEQYF. CDR3 in DNA: TGCAGTGCTAATGACAGTAAGCGGGAGAGTTACGAGCAGTACTTC.

This clonotype was seen ten or more times. The V gene is TRBV6-1, the J gene TRBJ1-3; 7 bases agree with TRBD1. This CDR3 comprises 14 residues. V was clipped by 5 bases and J by 5 bases; unmatched bases: 6. CDR1 MNHNS and CDR2 SASEGT come from the germline V gene. The CDR3 loop is CASSQQGIRNTIYF. The CDR3 region has the DNA TGTGCCAGCAGTCAACAGGGGATAAGAAACACCATATATTTT.

This clonotype came up many times. The genes are TRBV29-1 and TRBJ2-5, with 7 nucleotides matching TRBD2. Trimming at V came to 4 bases and at J to 4 bases, leaving 12 bases not matched to a gene. The CDR3 spans 15 residues. Germline lookup yields CDR1 SQVTM and CDR2 ANQGSEA. The CDR3: CSVGYRLARAETQYF. The CDR3, as DNA: TGCAGCGTTGGGTATAGACTAGCTCGTGCAGAGACCCAGTACTTC.

There are many counts of this clonotype. The rearrangement joins TRBV12-3 or TRBV12-4 to TRBJ1-1; 8 positions match TRBD1. The CDR3 extends over 13 amino acids. V dropped 6 bases and J dropped 3; count of bases not matched to a gene: 3. The CDR3 DNA reads TGTGCCAGCAGGTTGACAGGGGACACTGAAGCTTTCTTT. It translates to CASRLTGDTEAFF.

This clonotype was found many times. The gene calls are TRBV6-5 and TRBJ1-2; TRBD1 is a possible D gene (6 bases). The CDR3 totals 12 residues. Germline CDR1 reads MNHEY; CDR2 reads SVGAGI. V was shortened by 6 bases and J by 7 bases, with 12 bases between the two germline ends. Here the CDR3 DNA reads TGTGCCAGCAGGCAGGGGTTTGGTGGCTACACCTTC. It is translated as CASRQGFGGYTF.

This clonotype was seen ten or more times. The chain joins TRBV7-2 to TRBJ2-5; TRBD2 matches 7 bases. The trim removed 5 bases at V and 4 bases at J, leaving 13 bases unmatched. Germline V gives CDR1 SGHTA, CDR2 FQGNSA. The length of the CDR3 is 16 residues. CDR3 DNA sequence: TGTGCCAGCAGCCCCCCCTGGGGAGGGCAGGGAGAGACCCAGTACTTC. This gives the protein CASSPPWGGQGETQYF.

This clonotype was counted many times. The V gene is TRBV7-2, the J gene TRBJ2-5, with TRBD2 matching over 9 bases. The germline V gene has CDR1 SGHTA and CDR2 FQGNSA. After removal of 3 bases from V and 7 bases from J, the junction contained 15 bases not matched to a gene. CDR3 length: 17 amino acids. CDR3 sequence reads: CASSLSGLRREGGTQYF. The CDR3 coding sequence is TGTGCCAGCAGCTTGAGTGGGTTGCGGCGGGAGGGGGGGACCCAGTACTTC.

This clonotype was observed many times. The J gene is TRBJ2-2, the V gene TRBV30; 10 bases map to TRBD2. The CDR3 loop spans 18 amino acids. Germline V gene data show CDR1 as GTSNPN and CDR2 as SVGIG (reference sequence). The ends lost 8 bases at V and 0 bases at J; junction bases unmatched: 15. The CDR3 DNA reads TGTGCCACCAAACGGGCTAGCGGGAGCATCGCGAACACCGGGGAGCTGTTTTTT. Protein: CATKRASGSIANTGELFF.

This clonotype was detected ten times or more. The CDR3 bases are TGTGCCAGCTCACCACGGACAACGACTTTAGCCAAAAACATTCAGTACTTC. Translated: CASSPRTTTLAKNIQYF. The genes are TRBV18 and TRBJ2-4, with D perhaps matching TRBD1 (5 bases). This CDR3 region has 17 residues. The V gene lost 1 base and the J gene lost 0 bases, with 13 bases spanning the gap. Germline loops: CDR1 KGHSH, CDR2 LQKENI.

This chain uses TRBV20-1 with TRBJ2-1; TRBD2 matches 7 bases. This CDR3 spans 13 amino acids. The junction had 7 bases not matched to a gene; V was cut back by 4 bases and J by 7 bases. CDR1 DFQATT and CDR2 SNEGSKA come from the germline V gene (reference sequence). The CDR3 sequence is CSAMGGHRNEQFF. CDR3 coding DNA: TGCAGTGCTATGGGAGGGCACAGGAATGAGCAGTTCTTC.

As regards this clonotype: A much larger clone sits a single nucleotide away, making a read error possible. Likely a read error: the CDR3 ends without its conserved phenylalanine or tryptophan. The CDR3 here is CASSPESGTSKAGGLEDTQYS. The CDR3 DNA reads TGTGCCAGCTCACCAGAGAGTGGTACGAGCAAAGCGGGAGGGCTGGAAGATACGCAGTATTCT. This rearrangement joins TRBV18 to TRBJ2-3, with 10 bases aligning to TRBD2. Looked up from germline, CDR1 is KGHSH and CDR2 is LQKENI. J lost 5 bases, V lost 2 bases, and 22 bases had no gene match. CDR3 length equals 21 residues.

This clonotype was observed at least ten times. This rearrangement joins TRBV11-2 to TRBJ2-3, with 11 bases fitting TRBD2. Per germline, CDR1 SGHAT and CDR2 FQNNGV. V shed 6 bases and J 0 bases; nucleotides not matched to a gene: 11. CDR3 length equals 18 residues. CDR3 DNA: TGTGCCAGCAGAAAACTCTGGACTAGCGGGTATAGCACAGATACGCAGTATTTT. Protein: CASRKLWTSGYSTDTQYF.

The chain carries TRBV6-2 or TRBV6-3 and TRBJ1-5; TRBD1 is a possible D gene (5 bases). The CDR3 sequence is 17 residues long. Germline V gene lookup returns CDR1 MNHEY and CDR2 SVGEGT. Trimming removed 3 bases at V and 0 bases at J, with 15 bases between. In DNA form, the CDR3 reads TGTGCCAGCAGTTATATACGGGGGAAGGATAGCAATCAGCCCCAGCATTTT. This sequence encodes CASSYIRGKDSNQPQHF.

The sample holds many counts of this clonotype. This CDR3 is CASSQDGQGNNEQFF. In DNA form, the CDR3 reads TGTGCCAGCAGCCAAGACGGACAGGGAAACAATGAGCAGTTCTTC. This chain connects TRBV4-2 to TRBJ2-1, with 8 bases aligning to TRBD1. The CDR3 runs 15 residues. The V and J ends lost 0 bases and 5 bases, in that order; junction bases with no gene match: 3. The germline V gene has CDR1 LGHNA and CDR2 YNFKEQ.

The table lists this clonotype with many counts. The V call is TRBV9, the J call TRBJ2-1; 12 nucleotides align to TRBD2. Germline loops: CDR1 SGDLS, CDR2 YYNGEE. Trimming took 0 bases from V and 9 from J; bases not matched to a gene: 7. CDR3 length: 16 residues. CDR3 loop: CASSVGPRTSGTEQFF. The DNA for the CDR3 is TGTGCCAGCAGCGTAGGCCCCCGGACTAGCGGGACTGAGCAGTTCTTC.

This clonotype was detected ten times or more. This chain joins TRBV6-5 and TRBJ2-1, with no clear D. Looked up from germline, CDR1 is MNHEY and CDR2 is SVGAGI. Deletions cut 4 bases from V and 9 bases from J, with 13 bases between. This CDR3 spans 13 amino acids. The CDR3 protein is CASSSGSTTEQFF. The CDR3 bases are TGTGCCAGCAGTTCCGGATCGACGACTGAGCAGTTCTTC.

The sample holds a few counts of this clonotype. The chain uses TRBV30 and TRBJ2-7, with 8 bases identical to TRBD1. Germline trimming cut 2 bases from V and 0 bases from J; bases unmatched to any gene: 3. The CDR3 has 14 amino acids. Germline V gene data show CDR1 as GTSNPN and CDR2 as SVGIG (reference sequence). CDR3 sequence reads: CAWSWTGYSYEQYF. The CDR3 bases are TGTGCCTGGAGTTGGACAGGGTACTCCTACGAGCAGTACTTC. The full variable domain, completed using reference TRBV30 and TRBJ2-7, is SQTIHQWPATLVQPVGSPLSLECTVEGTSNPNLYWYRQAAGRGLQLLFYSVGIGQISSEVPQNLSASRPQDRQFILSSKKLLLSDSGFYLCAWSWTGYSYEQYFGPGTRLTVT.

This clonotype occurred many times. The rearrangement joins TRBV14 to TRBJ2-3, with a weak D call TRBD2 (5 bases). This CDR3 region has 14 residues. Between the trimmed V and J ends, which lost 5 bases and 4 bases, there was a span of 13 bases. CDR1 and CDR2 (germline): SGHDN, FVKESK. The CDR3 nucleotides read TGTGCCAGCAGCACGAAGACCGGGGCAGATACGCAGTATTTT. Translated, it gives CASSTKTGADTQYF.

This clonotype was detected many times. In nucleotides, the CDR3 is TGTGCCAGCAGTGAGAGGTCCTACAATGAGCAGTTCTTC. Translating it yields CASSERSYNEQFF. This rearrangement joins TRBV12-3 or TRBV12-4 to TRBJ2-1; D gene uncertain. V dropped 5 bases and J dropped 1 base, with 6 bases sitting between them. The CDR3 covers 13 residues.

At least ten counts were recorded for this clonotype. The chain combines TRBV20-1 with TRBJ1-2, with D possibly matching TRBD1 (6 bases). The CDR3 is made up of 11 amino acids. V was clipped by 7 bases and J by 8 bases, with 14 bases between them. Germline lookup yields CDR1 DFQATT and CDR2 SNEGSKA (reference sequence). Written as DNA, the CDR3 is TGCAGTGTGAGGGGGGGAAGCGGCTACACCTTC. Amino acid sequence: CSVRGGSGYTF.

This clonotype was seen repeatedly, ten times or more. This chain joins TRBV11-2 and TRBJ2-5, with a weak D call TRBD2 (6 bases). V was shortened by 2 bases and J by 1 base, with 20 bases between the two germline ends. Looked up from germline, CDR1 is SGHAT and CDR2 is FQNNGV. This CDR3 contains 18 residues. The CDR3 region has the DNA TGTGCCAGCAGCTTAAGGCCAGGGACTCTCTTTCTCCAAGAGACCCAGTACTTC. This encodes CASSLRPGTLFLQETQYF.

This clonotype was seen ten or more times. The chain carries TRBV7-2 and TRBJ1-2, with 8 positions matching TRBD1. Germline CDR1 is SGHTA and CDR2 is FQGNSA. V was clipped by 6 bases and J by 5 bases; unmatched bases: 8. This CDR3 comprises 14 residues. The chain's CDR3 is CASRRQGRGYGYTF. The DNA of the CDR3 is TGTGCCAGCAGGCGACAGGGGAGAGGGTATGGCTACACCTTC.

This clonotype was recorded many times. This chain connects TRBV20-1 to TRBJ1-5; 7 bases line up with TRBD1. Germline assignment: CDR1 DFQATT and CDR2 SNEGSKA (reference sequence). There are 13 residues in the CDR3. Unmatched junction bases numbered 5, after V lost 1 base and J lost 8 bases. In DNA form, the CDR3 reads TGCAGTGCTAGAGCCCGTCAGGGGGAGCCCCAGCATTTT. Its translation is CSARARQGEPQHF.

This clonotype has ten or more counts. V and J are TRBV4-2 and TRBJ2-2, with D perhaps TRBD2 (5 bases). Germline V gives CDR1 LGHNA, CDR2 YNFKEQ. The CDR3 has 18 residues. Between the trimmed V and J ends, which lost 1 base and 5 bases, there was a span of 20 bases. In DNA, the CDR3 is TGTGCCAGCAGCCAAGTTTTCGGAGGCCTAATGGGGACCGGGGAGCTGTTTTTT. Its translation: CASSQVFGGLMGTGELFF.

This clonotype was observed a handful of times. The chain joins TRBV19 to TRBJ2-2; TRBD2 agrees at 9 bases. This CDR3 is 18 amino acids long. Germline CDR1 LNHDA, CDR2 SQIVND (reference sequence). With 3 bases clipped from V and 0 bases from J, the junction kept 8 bases outside the gene matches. Here the CDR3 reads CASSMDQLAGTNTGELFF. In nucleotides, the CDR3 is TGTGCCAGTAGTATGGATCAGCTAGCGGGAACGAACACCGGGGAGCTGTTTTTT.

This clonotype was seen many times. The gene calls are TRBV3-1 and TRBJ1-5; possible D gene TRBD1, 6 bases. Germline V lookup: CDR1 LGHDT, CDR2 YNNKEL (reference sequence). With 4 bases removed from V and 3 bases from J, the gap between germline ends came to 10 bases. The CDR3 runs 14 residues. The DNA of the CDR3 is TGTGCCAGCAGCCGGGGACACCCCAATCAGCCCCAGCATTTT. It codes for CASSRGHPNQPQHF.

This clonotype was observed at least ten times. This chain uses TRBV2 with TRBJ2-7; tentatively, D is TRBD1 or TRBD2 (6 bases each). Trimming took off 2 bases at V and 7 bases at J, with 12 bases between the two ends. This CDR3 has 13 amino acids. Germline-derived CDR1 and CDR2 are SNHLY and FYNNEI. This CDR3 reads CASSETGAWEQYV. Written as DNA, the CDR3 is TGTGCCAGCAGTGAAACGGGGGCGTGGGAGCAGTACGTC.